These 19 T cell receptor beta chains originate from one sample sequenced in a study of post-analysis software for immune sequencing data. For these TCRs, the target antigens are not known. Each TCR beta cDNA library carried unique molecular identifiers. TCRdb re-derived calls from the PCR reads in MiXCR, one entry per CDR3 protein. This table has about 820,000 distinct CDR3 sequences, roughly half appearing once. The study, taken as a whole, reports: Patients used about 5 TRBV segments, including TRBV5-6, TRBV5-1 and TRBV20-1, more often than controls.

Sequencing input: blood. Every receptor here comes from a girl aged 5 to 17 with multiple sclerosis.

The CDR3 region is CSARMGPQGETQYF. CDR3 coding DNA: TGCAGTGCTAGGATGGGACCTCAAGGGGAGACCCAGTACTTC. The genes are TRBV20-1 and TRBJ2-5, with D possibly being TRBD1 or TRBD2 (5 bases each). V was cut by 3 bases and J by 5 bases, with 16 bases left in between. Looked up from germline, CDR1 is DFQATT and CDR2 is SNEGSKA (reference sequence). There are 14 residues in the CDR3.

This chain joins TRBV7-9 and TRBJ2-4, with D perhaps matching TRBD2 (5 bases). The J call may be wrong; the DNA end is better matched by TRBJ2-7. The germline V gene has CDR1 SEHNR and CDR2 FQNEAQ (reference sequence). The CDR3 runs to 13 residues. CDR3 amino acids: CASSWLRGYEQYF. The CDR3 bases are TGTGCCAGCAGCTGGCTACGGGGATACGAGCAGTACTTC.

Worth noting for this clonotype: A much larger clone sits a single nucleotide away, making a read error possible. The chain uses TRBV7-6 and TRBJ2-1, with no clear D. Germline lookup yields CDR1 SGHVS and CDR2 FNYEAQ. CDR3 size: 12 residues. The CDR3 reads CASSSGYNGQFF. The CDR3 DNA is TGTGCCAGCAGCTCCGGGTACAATGGGCAGTTCTTC.

Notes on this clonotype: A junction boundary mismatches the germline segment, possibly from a read error. The chain's CDR3 is CASNTGAPTEASF. In DNA, the CDR3 is TGTGCCAGCAACACAGGGGCCCCCACTGAAGCTTCCTTT. The rearrangement joins TRBV7-2 to TRBJ1-1; 7 nucleotides line up with TRBD1. The length of the CDR3 is 13 residues. In germline, CDR1 is SGHTA, CDR2 FQGNSA.

This clonotype was recorded a few times. The chain employs TRBV25-1 and TRBJ2-1; D not resolved. The CDR3 length is 18 residues. Trimming removed 1 base from V and 0 bases from J, with 16 bases in between. Per the germline V gene, CDR1 is MGHDK and CDR2 is SYGVNS. The CDR3 DNA follows: TGTGCCAGCAGTGAATCCCCCACCGATATGAGCTCCTACAATGAGCAGTTCTTC. The encoded protein is CASSESPTDMSSYNEQFF.

Only a few counts were recorded for this clonotype. This chain uses TRBV29-1 with TRBJ2-3; 14 positions match TRBD2. CDR1 is SQVTM, CDR2 ANQGSEA, per germline. The CDR3 sequence is 14 residues long. J gave up 6 bases and V 6 bases, and 5 bases lay outside the gene matches. In DNA form, the CDR3 reads TGCAGCGTGAAGGGACTAGCGGGAGTGGATACGCAGTATTTT. Its translation: CSVKGLAGVDTQYF.

This clonotype was picked up a small number of times. The chain carries TRBV6-5 and TRBJ1-2, with 9 bases matching TRBD1. Germline trimming cut 4 bases from V and 4 bases from J; bases unmatched to any gene: 7. Germline CDR1 MNHEY, CDR2 SVGAGI. The CDR3 has 15 amino acids. Here the CDR3 reads CASSSPGQGTYGYTF. In DNA form, the CDR3 reads TGTGCCAGCAGTTCACCGGGACAGGGAACCTATGGCTACACCTTC.

Worth noting for this clonotype: A junction end diverges from the germline sequence, so it may reflect a read error. This chain joins TRBV7-9 and TRBJ2-7; weak D call: TRBD2 (5 bases). The CDR3 is 13 residues long. Germline values: CDR1 SEHNR, CDR2 FQNEAQ (reference sequence). CDR3 amino acids: CASSSGSSYVQYF. CDR3 bases: TGTGCCAGCAGCTCGGGGAGCTCGTACGTGCAGTACTTC.

The chain links TRBV6-1 to TRBJ2-7, with D unclear. CDR3 length equals 13 residues. The V gene's germline CDR1 is MNHNS and CDR2 SASEGT. V lost 4 bases to trimming and J lost 2 bases, with 9 bases between them. CDR3 protein: CASSAITAYEQYF. In nucleotides, the CDR3 is TGTGCCAGCAGTGCCATTACAGCCTACGAGCAGTACTTC.

This clonotype came up a few times. The chain uses TRBV15 and TRBJ2-4, with 9 bases fitting TRBD2. Germline CDR1 and CDR2: LNHNV and YYDKDF (reference sequence). J lost 1 base, V lost 7 bases, and 17 bases had no gene match. This CDR3 has 19 amino acids. In nucleotides, the CDR3 is TGTGCCACCACCACCGAGCTGGCGGGAGGGGCCGTGGCCAAAAACATTCAGTACTTC. This translates into CATTTELAGGAVAKNIQYF.

This clonotype was observed a handful of times. The chain joins TRBV7-9 to TRBJ2-5, with 8 bases identical to TRBD2. The CDR3 runs 15 residues. Germline CDR1 and CDR2: SEHNR and FQNEAQ (reference sequence). With V trimmed by 2 bases and J by 5 bases, 7 bases remained unmatched. The CDR3 spells CASSLRGSGGETQYF. The CDR3 region has the DNA TGTGCCAGCAGCTTAAGGGGGTCGGGAGGGGAGACCCAGTACTTC.

The chain is built from TRBV12-3 or TRBV12-4 and TRBJ2-3; no definite D call. The V end lost 0 bases, the J end lost 6 bases, and 7 bases lay between the germline ends. The CDR3 has 13 residues. CDR3 coding DNA: TGTGCCAGCAGTTTAGCCCAGAAGGATACGCAGTATTTT. It encodes CASSLAQKDTQYF.

The V and J genes are TRBV2 and TRBJ2-2, with 11 bases fitting TRBD2. CDR3 length: 14 residues. The V segment lost 11 bases and the J segment 4 bases; nucleotides outside the gene matches: 6. Germline lookup yields CDR1 SNHLY and CDR2 FYNNEI. DNA for the CDR3: TGTGCCCTCTCGACTAGCGGGACCACCGGGGAGCTGTTTTTT. Translation: CALSTSGTTGELFF.

DNA for the CDR3: TGTGCCAGCACCCTACCGACAGGGAGACACGAGCAGTACTTC. This sequence encodes CASTLPTGRHEQYF. The chain couples TRBV6-6 to TRBJ2-4; 7 bases align to TRBD1. The assigned J gene may be wrong: the sequence end matches TRBJ2-7 better. This CDR3 contains 14 residues. Germline values: CDR1 MNHNY, CDR2 SVGAGI (reference sequence).

This clonotype appeared a few times. The genes are TRBV6-1 and TRBJ2-3; TRBD2 matches at 10 bases. This CDR3 comprises 15 residues. CDR1 MNHNS and CDR2 SASEGT come from the germline V gene. V lost 4 bases to trimming and J lost 6 bases; unmatched junction nucleotides: 7. Here the CDR3 DNA reads TGTGCCAGCAGTGGACTAGCGGGTATTAAGGATACGCAGTATTTT. Residues: CASSGLAGIKDTQYF.

The chain carries TRBV12-3 or TRBV12-4 and TRBJ2-7, with D possibly matching TRBD1 (5 bases). CDR3 length: 14 residues. The germline V and J ends were trimmed by 2 bases and 5 bases, with 13 bases remaining between them. Written as DNA, the CDR3 is TGTGCCAGCAGTTTATTCCAGGGAATGCACGAGCAGTACTTC. Its protein product is CASSLFQGMHEQYF.

The CDR3 DNA reads TGCGCCAGCAGCGACGGGGGAACGGACGAGCAGTACTTC. This sequence encodes CASSDGGTDEQYF. This rearrangement joins TRBV5-1 to TRBJ2-4; weak D call: TRBD2 (6 bases). The J call may be wrong; the DNA end is better matched by TRBJ2-7. This CDR3 contains 13 residues. The V gene's germline CDR1 is SGHRS and CDR2 YFSETQ.

This clonotype has a handful of counts. The chain links TRBV12-3 or TRBV12-4 to TRBJ2-7, with TRBD2 identical over 14 bases. There are 15 residues in the CDR3. V lost 4 bases to trimming and J lost 9 bases; unmatched junction nucleotides: 8. Here the CDR3 reads CASSSMTSGGASQYF. The CDR3 DNA is TGTGCCAGCAGTTCTATGACTAGCGGGGGGGCCTCGCAGTACTTC.

CDR3 coding DNA: TGTGCCAGCAGCTTGGTCCCCGGGGAGCTGTTTTTT. It translates to CASSLVPGELFF. This rearrangement joins TRBV7-3 to TRBJ2-2; D gene ambiguous. The V end was cut by 3 bases, the J end by 6 bases, with 5 bases between. This CDR3 region has 12 residues. Germline loops: CDR1 SGHTA, CDR2 FQGTGA. Using reference TRBV7-3 and TRBJ2-2 for the parts outside the CDR3, the full variable domain is GAGVSQTPSNKVTEKGKYVELRCDPISGHTALYWYRQSLGQGPEFLIYFQGTGAADDSGLPNDRFFAVRPEGSVSTLKIQRTERGDSAVYLCASSLVPGELFFGEGSRLTVL.